This T cell receptor beta chain was sequenced in a study of blood T cell repertoires in COVID-19. Study-level background: Sample material is recorded as cDNA or gDNA derived from T cells, B-cell-depleted T cells, or PBMCs.

Recruitment covered fewer than 25 US areas and drew participants whose ages spanned about 18 to 90 years. Participant-reported clinical history was the basis for cohort assignment. Original methodology: Quantification of nucleated cells was approximated via reference gene primer amplification. TCRdb keeps only in-frame clones here, not all; method: immunoSEQ multiplex PCR. That table is the source of V, J and clone size, and D and trimming were worked out from the DNA. The profile shows around 150,000 clones, 75% to 90% of them singletons. V was cut by 4 bases and J by 6 bases, with 12 bases left in between. Germline assignment: CDR1 KGHDR and CDR2 SFDVKD. CDR3 size: 14 residues.

The clonotype was recovered from a woman in her fifties or sixties who had recovered from COVID-19. Sequenced: PBMCs or T cells enriched from blood (not recorded which). The chain employs TRBV24-1 and TRBJ1-5, with D tentatively TRBD1 (5 bases). The CDR3 is CATSDVRTRQPQHF. The CDR3 DNA reads TGTGCCACCAGTGACGTGAGGACACGTCAGCCCCAGCATTTT.